This TCR beta chain was recorded in a study of molecular identifiers for immune sequencing clone quantification (dated by TCRdb to the late 2010s). For the wider study: For a replicate experiment, RNA from around 20,000 or 100,000 naive CD8 T cells was divided into five aliquots, and four of the five aliquots were sequenced. This methods study benchmarked molecular-identifier clustering-based TCR repertoire sequencing (MIDCIRS) and TCR RNA copy counting, using CD8 T cells to do so.

CDR3 length: 12 amino acids, cysteine to phenylalanine. Only CDR3 DNA is held: 36 bases, read in frame from base 1. CDR1 SEHNR and CDR2 FQNEAQ were looked up in the germline V gene (reference sequence). Overall study outcomes, separate from this receptor: The naive libraries included spiked-in Jurkat TCR RNA (roughly nine copies' worth), and this Jurkat TCR RNA is not part of the donor repertoire. Modeling estimated 3 to 3.5 recovered TCR RNA copies per cell, compared with about ten by digital PCR, which implies roughly 27% capture efficiency. In CMV-specific effector cells, over 99% of molecules were held by clones above 20 RNA copies, whereas under 1% of molecules were held by such clones in naive cells. Highly expanded clone sizes could be underestimated if identical TCR molecules share a barcode. Without barcode sub-clustering, chimeric consensus sequences inflated TCR diversity; chimeras reached as high as 47%. Even against a background of 850,000 to 1,000,000 naive CD8 T cells, spiked-in Jurkat TCR RNA amounting to a single cell's worth was reported to be detectable.

This clonotype occurred a few times. No cognate antigen has been identified for it. A read error may explain this, as a much larger clone is one base away. Receptor amplification or capture employed PCR. TCRdb records NextSeq 500 as the sequencer. Bulk TCR libraries were made following a previously described method, with the TCR primers given in Table S5. Total RNA was purified with the Qiagen AllPrep DNA/RNA kit. Before any analysis, reads coming from multiple sequencing runs of the same library were combined into one pool. Turning to the authors' computational methods: Reads were retained only if an exact TCR constant sequence was present, and the retained reads were trimmed to 150 nt and grouped according to their 12-nt molecular barcodes. Within each barcode group, reads were sub-clustered at a 15% Levenshtein threshold, and quality-weighted consensus sequences were built per RNA molecule. Non-functional sequences were discarded, and so were lower-count sequences lying one edit away from another sequence. On the basis of fitting two negative binomial distributions, barcode sub-clusters with fewer than 20% of the maximum read count were discarded. Using fastp at Q25 and MiXCR, TCRdb reprocessed the public reads and kept productive beta chains. Each record represents a unique CDR3 protein, reported with the most common genes and DNA among its rows. The V and J calls and clone size come from TCRdb's table, not from the authors' own analysis. The sample table shows just over 40,000 distinct CDR3 sequences, and roughly 24% are seen once. Of the sample, around 1% falls within the top ten clones.

Libraries of naive CD8 T cells were built from around 20,000 to 1,000,000 sorted cells, with 10%, 30% or 50% of the purified RNA used. On a BD FACSAria II, naive CD8 T cells were FACS-sorted as CD8+CD4-CCR7+CD45RA+ and collected into RLT Plus buffer. Roughly ten TCR copies' worth of Jurkat RNA were spiked into roughly 19,000-1,000,000 naive CD8 T cell samples to test detection sensitivity. CD8 T cells were enriched using RosetteSep CD8+ T Cell Enrichment Cocktail and Ficoll-Paque, and the enriched cells then underwent ACK red cell lysis. Sequenced input: naive CD8+ T cells from blood, with Jurkat cell RNA spiked in. The sample's cell subset or site label, in plain terms: FACS-sorted CD8+CD4-CCR7+CD45RA+ naive T cells. This sequence originates from a human donor in good health. Some libraries in this study had Jurkat cell RNA spiked in. The V and J segments used are TRBV7-9 and TRBJ1-1, with the D gene call left open. Here the CDR3 is given as CASSHPNTEASF. The base sequence is TGTGCCAGCAGCCACCCGAACACTGAAGCTTCCTTT.